A selection of T cell receptor beta chains follows, all from one sample in a study of CD8 T cells in Susac syndrome. Each CDR3 protein is one row after TCRdb ran MiXCR on the immunoSEQ multiplex PCR reads. The sample includes under 200,000 distinct CDR3 sequences, roughly 91% seen only once; the top ten take roughly 0.087%. The material sequenced was CD4+ T cells from PBMCs. The receptors were sampled from a human donor with Susac syndrome. Both conserved end residues are part of each CDR3. Fields, in order: D gene, V gene, clone size, J gene, CDR3 DNA, CDR3 protein. A D gene is named only where the DNA matches it firmly. Expanded clones get a size class; other rows say once, few or many, or leave the size out.

d_gene: TRBD2
v_gene: TRBV7-9
abundance: NA
j_gene: TRBJ2-1
CDR3nt: TGTGCCAGCACCCCCTATGAGCGGGATTGGGGGAATGAGCAGTTCTTC
CDR3aa: CASTPYERDWGNEQFF

d_gene: TRBD1
v_gene: TRBV20-1
abundance: NA
j_gene: TRBJ1-1
CDR3nt: TGCAGTGCTAGAGATCGGAAAACAGGGGGGACTGAAGCTTTCTTT
CDR3aa: CSARDRKTGGTEAFF

d_gene: TRBD2
v_gene: TRBV11-3
abundance: NA
j_gene: TRBJ2-3
CDR3nt: TGTGCCAGCAGGCCGGGGGGTACAGATACGCAGTATTTT
CDR3aa: CASRPGGTDTQYF

d_gene: NA
v_gene: TRBV20-1
abundance: NA
j_gene: TRBJ1-6
CDR3nt: TGCAGTGCTAGAGACGTGATACGGGGATATTCACCCCTCCACTTT
CDR3aa: CSARDVIRGYSPLHF

d_gene: NA
v_gene: TRBV10-1
abundance: NA
j_gene: TRBJ2-2
CDR3nt: TGCGCCAGCAGTGAGGCTTACGGGGAGCTGTTTTTT
CDR3aa: CASSEAYGELFF

d_gene: NA
v_gene: TRBV5-6
abundance: NA
j_gene: TRBJ1-1
CDR3nt: TGTGCCAGCAGCTCAAAATTAATCCGGCCAGGGAATCAAACTGAAGCTTTCTTT
CDR3aa: CASSSKLIRPGNQTEAFF

d_gene: TRBD2
v_gene: TRBV2
abundance: NA
j_gene: TRBJ2-2
CDR3nt: TGTGCCAGCAGAAAGACTAGCGCGAACACCGGGGAGCTGTTTTTT
CDR3aa: CASRKTSANTGELFF

d_gene: NA
v_gene: TRBV5-1
abundance: NA
j_gene: TRBJ1-2
CDR3nt: TGCGCCAGCAGAAAAGATGGCTACACCTTC
CDR3aa: CASRKDGYTF

d_gene: NA
v_gene: TRBV20-1
abundance: NA
j_gene: TRBJ2-4
CDR3nt: TGCAGTGCTAGAGATCAGAAGACCAAAAACATTCAGTACTTC
CDR3aa: CSARDQKTKNIQYF

d_gene: NA
v_gene: TRBV5-1
abundance: NA
j_gene: TRBJ1-1
CDR3nt: TGCGCCAGCAGCGTACAGGGATCCACTGAAGCTTTCTTT
CDR3aa: CASSVQGSTEAFF

d_gene: TRBD1
v_gene: TRBV7-9
abundance: once
j_gene: TRBJ2-3
CDR3nt: TGTGCCAGCAGCTTAGAGGGGACAGGCACAGATACGCAGTATTTT
CDR3aa: CASSLEGTGTDTQYF

d_gene: NA
v_gene: TRBV12-3/TRBV12-4
abundance: NA
j_gene: TRBJ1-1
CDR3nt: TGTGCCAGCAGTTTAGTGGGTGGCGGCTCTTCTCTTTTGAACACTGAAGCTTTCTTT
CDR3aa: CASSLVGGGSSLLNTEAFF

d_gene: TRBD2
v_gene: TRBV3-1
abundance: NA
j_gene: TRBJ2-3
CDR3nt: TGTGCCAGCAGCCCGACTAGCGGGAAGACAGATACGCAGTATTTT
CDR3aa: CASSPTSGKTDTQYF

d_gene: NA
v_gene: TRBV5-1
abundance: NA
j_gene: TRBJ2-1
CDR3nt: TGCGCCAGCAGCTTGGACAGGAGGAATGAGCAGTTCTTC
CDR3aa: CASSLDRRNEQFF

d_gene: TRBD2
v_gene: TRBV2
abundance: NA
j_gene: TRBJ2-3
CDR3nt: TGTGCCAGCAGGGGGACTAGCGGGGGGTCCTATACGCAGTATTTT
CDR3aa: CASRGTSGGSYTQYF

d_gene: NA
v_gene: TRBV3-1
abundance: NA
j_gene: TRBJ2-7
CDR3nt: TGTGCCAGCAGCCATCCCGGGCCCCACGAGCAGTACTTC
CDR3aa: CASSHPGPHEQYF

d_gene: NA
v_gene: TRBV11-1
abundance: NA
j_gene: TRBJ2-7
CDR3nt: TGTGCCAGCAGCCCCCGGACGGGAAACTACGAGCAGTACTTC
CDR3aa: CASSPRTGNYEQYF

d_gene: TRBD2
v_gene: TRBV20-1
abundance: NA
j_gene: TRBJ2-7
CDR3nt: TGCAGTGCTAACATGAACTCGGGACTAGCGGGATTGGAGCAGTACTTC
CDR3aa: CSANMNSGLAGLEQYF

d_gene: TRBD1
v_gene: TRBV14
abundance: NA
j_gene: TRBJ2-4
CDR3nt: TGTGCCAGCAGCCAGCACTCGACAGGGAAGGTGGGAAACATTCAGTACTTC
CDR3aa: CASSQHSTGKVGNIQYF

d_gene: TRBD1
v_gene: TRBV5-1
abundance: NA
j_gene: TRBJ1-2
CDR3nt: TGCGCCAGCAGCCAAGGGACAGGCGTAGATTATGGCTACACCTTC
CDR3aa: CASSQGTGVDYGYTF

d_gene: NA
v_gene: TRBV7-2
abundance: NA
j_gene: TRBJ1-5
CDR3nt: TGTGCCAGCAGCTGGAACTACAATCAGCCCCAGCATTTT
CDR3aa: CASSWNYNQPQHF

d_gene: TRBD1
v_gene: TRBV5-1
abundance: NA
j_gene: TRBJ2-7
CDR3nt: TGCGCCAGCAGTTCGTGGGACAGGGGCTACGAGCAGTACTTC
CDR3aa: CASSSWDRGYEQYF